Each of the 18 T cell receptor beta chains below was sequenced from the same sample in a study of blood T cell repertoires in COVID-19. Sequencing was performed with immunoSEQ multiplex PCR; in TCRdb, only in-frame clones are kept and a portion is missing. The data show about 230,000 clones, approximately 83% seen once. Sequencing was carried out using peripheral blood. These receptors were obtained from a man in his forties with acute or convalescent COVID-19.

V and J are TRBV5-4 and TRBJ1-2; 12 nucleotides agree with TRBD1. The CDR3 totals 15 residues. The trim removed 2 bases at V and 3 bases at J, leaving 2 bases unmatched. The germline V gene encodes CDR1 SGHNT and CDR2 YYREEE (reference sequence). CDR3: CASSFGTGGDYGYTF. CDR3 nucleotide sequence: TGTGCCAGCAGCTTCGGGACAGGGGGCGACTATGGCTACACCTTC.

The J gene is TRBJ2-2, the V gene TRBV18; TRBD2 is a possible D gene (5 bases). The V gene lost 3 bases and the J gene lost 6 bases, with 11 bases spanning the gap. This CDR3 has 14 residues. From germline, CDR1 is KGHSH and CDR2 LQKENI. CDR3 amino acids: CASSPQERAGELFF. The CDR3 DNA reads TGTGCCAGCTCACCTCAGGAGAGGGCCGGGGAGCTGTTTTTT.

This clone was picked up one time. The gene calls are TRBV9 and TRBJ1-1; no reliable D call. The CDR3 runs 13 residues. The V and J ends lost 2 bases and 8 bases respectively, with 13 bases between them. Germline CDR1 is SGDLS and CDR2 is YYNGEE. The CDR3 DNA reads TGTGCCAGCAGCGTCACCCCGACGGGAGAAGCTTTCTTT. Translation gives CASSVTPTGEAFF.

The chain is built from TRBV3-1 (or the pseudogene TRBV3-2) and TRBJ1-5, with 9 positions matching TRBD1. The germline V gene has CDR1 LGHDT and CDR2 YNNKEL (reference sequence). With 5 bases clipped from V and 2 bases from J, the junction kept 10 bases outside the gene matches. This CDR3 is 17 amino acids long. The CDR3 DNA reads as TGTGCCAGCAGCGGCGGCCAGGGACAGGGACGCAATCAGCCCCAGCATTTT. It yields the protein CASSGGQGQGRNQPQHF.

V gene TRBV3-1 (or the pseudogene TRBV3-2) combines with J gene TRBJ1-4; D may be TRBD1 (6 bases). V was clipped by 1 base and J by 3 bases, with 12 bases between them. The CDR3 sequence is 16 residues long. CDR1 and CDR2 from the germline V gene are LGHDT and YNNKEL (reference sequence). CDR3 sequence (DNA): TGTGCCAGCAGCCAAGGCCCAGCAGGGGCTAATGAAAAACTGTTTTTT. Its translation: CASSQGPAGANEKLFF.

The chain is built from TRBV2 and TRBJ2-3; 13 nucleotides line up with TRBD2. There are 16 residues in the CDR3. The junction had 5 bases not matched to a gene; V was cut back by 3 bases and J by 5 bases. The germline CDR1 and CDR2 sequences are SNHLY and FYNNEI. The CDR3 loop is CASSDLRTSGRDTQYF. CDR3 nucleotide sequence: TGTGCCAGCAGTGATTTGCGGACTAGCGGGAGAGATACGCAGTATTTT.

The chain combines TRBV19 with TRBJ1-5; D is uncertain. Germline CDR1 is LNHDA and CDR2 is SQIVND (reference sequence). The CDR3 totals 14 residues. V lost 3 bases to trimming and J lost 9 bases, with 15 bases between them. CDR3 bases: TGTGCCAGTAGTATCCCCCAAAATGCCGGGCCCCAGCATTTT. It encodes CASSIPQNAGPQHF.

The rearrangement uses TRBV9 and TRBJ2-1; 9 positions agree with TRBD2. The CDR3 is 16 amino acids. Per germline, CDR1 SGDLS and CDR2 YYNGEE. Trimming took 4 bases from V and 9 from J; bases not matched to a gene: 14. For the CDR3, the DNA is TGTGCCAGCAGCACCCAGAGTAGCGGGAGCACCGGTGAGCAGTTCTTC. Translated: CASSTQSSGSTGEQFF. Full variable domain (rest looked up from reference TRBV9 and TRBJ2-1): DSGVTQTPKHLITATGQRVTLRCSPRSGDLSVYWYQQSLDQGLQFLIQYYNGEERAKGNILERFSAQQFPDLHSELNLSSLELGDSALYFCASSTQSSGSTGEQFFGPGTRLTVL.

This clone was picked up one time. The chain combines TRBV29-1 with TRBJ2-3, with D perhaps TRBD2 (7 bases). The CDR3 is made up of 12 amino acids. CDR1 is SQVTM and CDR2 is ANQGSEA in the germline V gene. V gave up 5 bases and J gave up 6 bases, with 12 bases separating them. Written as DNA, the CDR3 is TGCAGCGTTTTAAGGGGGGGTGATACGCAGTATTTT. This sequence encodes CSVLRGGDTQYF.

V gene TRBV7-6 combines with J gene TRBJ1-1; TRBD1 agrees at 8 bases. Per germline, CDR1 SGHVS and CDR2 FNYEAQ. The CDR3 length is 17 residues. With 3 bases clipped from V and 4 bases from J, the junction kept 13 bases outside the gene matches. This CDR3 is CASSLRGQGARGTEAFF. The CDR3 coding sequence is TGTGCCAGCAGCTTGAGGGGGCAGGGGGCGCGGGGCACTGAAGCTTTCTTT.

V and J are TRBV11-2 and TRBJ2-7; 8 nucleotides agree with TRBD2. The J segment lost 2 bases and the V segment lost 5 bases, leaving 5 bases of the junction unmatched. The germline V gene has CDR1 SGHAT and CDR2 FQNNGV. The CDR3 extends over 14 amino acids. CDR3 in DNA: TGTGCCAGCAGCCCCACTAGCGGAACCTACGAGCAGTACTTC. It encodes CASSPTSGTYEQYF.

This chain connects TRBV7-9 to TRBJ2-3; D gene unclear. Per the germline V gene, CDR1 is SEHNR and CDR2 is FQNEAQ (reference sequence). This CDR3 spans 15 amino acids. Between the trimmed V and J ends, which lost 4 bases and 2 bases, there was a span of 13 bases. The DNA of the CDR3 is TGTGCCAGCAGCTCAAGAGTTAGAGTCACAGATACGCAGTATTTT. It encodes CASSSRVRVTDTQYF.

This clone was seen more than once but under ten times. This chain joins TRBV7-2 and TRBJ1-2; 10 bases are a match to TRBD1. The CDR3 is made up of 16 amino acids. The germline gives CDR1 SGHTA, CDR2 FQGNSA. The V gene end was trimmed by 5 bases and the J gene end by 5 bases; junction bases not matched to a gene: 11. Here the CDR3 reads CASSLDRGNIRYGYTF. The CDR3 coding sequence is TGTGCCAGCAGCCTGGACAGGGGGAACATTCGGTATGGCTACACCTTC.

This sequence joins TRBV5-1 and TRBJ1-1; D is unresolved. The CDR3 runs to 11 residues. V was pared by 7 bases and J by 4 bases, with 8 bases between. Germline CDR1 SGHRS, CDR2 YFSETQ. In DNA, the CDR3 is TGCGCCAGCGGGGAGAGCACTGAAGCTTTCTTT. This encodes CASGESTEAFF. Complete variable domain (other parts from reference TRBV5-1 and TRBJ1-1): KAGVTQTPRYLIKTRGQQVTLSCSPISGHRSVSWYQQTPGQGLQFLFEYFSETQRNKGNFPGRFSGRQFSNSRSEMNVSTLELGDSALYLCASGESTEAFFGQGTRLTVV.

This clone has a single count. This sequence joins TRBV5-4 and TRBJ1-4, with 8 bases aligning to TRBD1. Per the germline V gene, CDR1 is SGHNT and CDR2 is YYREEE (reference sequence). This CDR3 spans 14 amino acids. Germline trimming cut 4 bases from V and 6 bases from J; bases unmatched to any gene: 5. The CDR3 protein is CASSAQGEHEKLFF. Here the CDR3 DNA reads TGTGCCAGCAGCGCACAGGGGGAACATGAAAAACTGTTTTTT.

The chain carries TRBV19 and TRBJ2-1; 10 bases are a match to TRBD2. The CDR3 loop spans 13 amino acids. The germline CDR1 and CDR2 sequences are LNHDA and SQIVND (reference sequence). V shed 2 bases and J 9 bases; nucleotides not matched to a gene: 1. Here the CDR3 reads CASSISGRGEQFF. The CDR3 region has the DNA TGTGCCAGTAGTATAAGCGGGAGGGGTGAGCAGTTCTTC.

A few counts support this clone. This rearrangement joins TRBV5-1 to TRBJ2-7; D is undetermined. With 1 base removed from V and 2 bases from J, the gap between germline ends came to 13 bases. Germline CDR1 SGHRS, CDR2 YFSETQ. The CDR3 consists of 15 residues. The CDR3 sequence is CASSLFQDTAYEQYF. CDR3 DNA: TGCGCCAGCAGCTTGTTTCAGGATACCGCCTACGAGCAGTACTTC.

In the case of this clone: The same CDR3 arises from other DNA sequences in this sample as well. This rearrangement joins TRBV18 to TRBJ2-1; D is perhaps TRBD1 (5 bases). This CDR3 region has 14 residues. CDR1 is KGHSH, CDR2 LQKENI, per germline. V dropped 3 bases and J dropped 8 bases, with 14 bases sitting between them. CDR3 loop: CASSPPSRGDEQFF. CDR3 DNA: TGTGCCAGCTCACCCCCTAGTAGGGGCGATGAGCAGTTCTTC.